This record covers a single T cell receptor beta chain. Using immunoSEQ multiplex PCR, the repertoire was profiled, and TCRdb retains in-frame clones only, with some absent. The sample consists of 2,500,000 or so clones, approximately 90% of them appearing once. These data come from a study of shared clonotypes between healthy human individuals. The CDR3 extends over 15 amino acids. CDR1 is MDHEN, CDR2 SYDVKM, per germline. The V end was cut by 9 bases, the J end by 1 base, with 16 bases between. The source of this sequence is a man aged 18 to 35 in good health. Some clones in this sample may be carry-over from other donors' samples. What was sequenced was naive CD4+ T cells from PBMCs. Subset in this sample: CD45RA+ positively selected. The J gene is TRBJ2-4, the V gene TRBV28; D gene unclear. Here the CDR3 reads CASSQFLVAKNIQYF. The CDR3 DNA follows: TGTGCCAGTTCCCAGTTCCTCGTGGCCAAAAACATTCAGTACTTC. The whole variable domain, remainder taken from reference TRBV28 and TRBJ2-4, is DVKVTQSSRYLVKRTGEKVFLECVQDMDHENMFWYRQDPGLGLRLIYFSYDVKMKEKGDIPEGYSVSREKKERFSLILESASTNQTSMYLCASSQFLVAKNIQYFGAGTRLSVL.